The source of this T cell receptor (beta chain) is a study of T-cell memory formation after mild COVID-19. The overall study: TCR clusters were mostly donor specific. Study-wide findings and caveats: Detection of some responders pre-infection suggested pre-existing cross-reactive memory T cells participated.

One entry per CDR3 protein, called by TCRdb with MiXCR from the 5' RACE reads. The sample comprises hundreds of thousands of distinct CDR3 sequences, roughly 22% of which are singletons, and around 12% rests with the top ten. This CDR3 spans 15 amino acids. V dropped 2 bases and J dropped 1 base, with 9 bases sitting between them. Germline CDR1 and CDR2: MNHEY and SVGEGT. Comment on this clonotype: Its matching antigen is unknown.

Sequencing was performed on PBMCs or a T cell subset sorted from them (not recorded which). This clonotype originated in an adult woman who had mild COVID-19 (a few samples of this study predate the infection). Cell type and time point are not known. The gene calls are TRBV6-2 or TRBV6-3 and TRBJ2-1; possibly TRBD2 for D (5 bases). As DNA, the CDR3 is TGTGCCAGCAGTTACGTCAGCGGTTCCTACAATGAGCAGTTCTTC. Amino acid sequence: CASSYVSGSYNEQFF.